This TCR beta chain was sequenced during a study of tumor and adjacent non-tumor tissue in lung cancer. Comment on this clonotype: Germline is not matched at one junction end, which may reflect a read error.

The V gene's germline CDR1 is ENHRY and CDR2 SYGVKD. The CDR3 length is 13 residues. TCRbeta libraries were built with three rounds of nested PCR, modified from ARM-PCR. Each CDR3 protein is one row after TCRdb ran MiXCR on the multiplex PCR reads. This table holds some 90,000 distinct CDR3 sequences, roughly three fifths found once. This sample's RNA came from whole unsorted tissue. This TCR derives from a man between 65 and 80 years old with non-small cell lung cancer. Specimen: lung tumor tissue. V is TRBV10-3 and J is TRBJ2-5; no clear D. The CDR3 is CVISERSQEIQYF. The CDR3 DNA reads TGTGTCATCAGTGAAAGAAGCCAAGAGATCCAGTACTTC.